This TCR beta chain is drawn from a study of shared clonotypes between healthy human individuals. The germline V gene encodes CDR1 MNHNS and CDR2 SASEGT. The CDR3 is made up of 16 amino acids. V was clipped by 2 bases and J by 0 bases, with 12 bases between them. Method: immunoSEQ multiplex PCR; TCRdb's copy keeps in-frame clones and lacks some. There are 300,000 to 400,000 clones in the sample; about 74% occur only once, and over 9% lies in the top ten. Study-level results: Among non-shared clonotypes, generation probabilities were lower than among those shared by all four donors.

A remark on this clone: The antigen remains unidentified. The same CDR3 also results from other DNA sequences found in this sample.

The sequence was obtained from a man aged 25 to 40 in good health. The material sequenced was memory CD4+ T cells sorted from blood. Specified subset: CD45RA-negative fraction. This chain connects TRBV6-1 to TRBJ2-3; possible D gene TRBD1, 6 bases. In DNA, the CDR3 is TGTGCCAGCAGTGAATCTGTAGGACAGAGCACAGATACGCAGTATTTT. Amino acid sequence: CASSESVGQSTDTQYF.